These 15 T cell receptor beta chains originate from one sample sequenced in a study of OX40 agonist ivuxolimab in advanced cancers. Repertoires were generated with immunoSEQ multiplex PCR, while TCRdb's copy carries only in-frame clones and drops some. The profile shows fewer than 25,000 clones, under 85% of them singletons. Here the sequenced sample was CD4+ or CD8+ T cells sorted from blood, taken in a trial of the OX40 agonist ivuxolimab. These receptor sequences come from an adult with an advanced solid tumor such as melanoma, head and neck, liver or kidney cancer.

The V and J genes are TRBV19 and TRBJ2-3, with a possible D match to TRBD2 (7 bases). CDR3 length equals 17 residues. In germline, CDR1 is LNHDA, CDR2 SQIVND (reference sequence). V lost 3 bases and J lost 3, with 19 bases in between. The CDR3: CASSMGGAGSETDTQYF. The CDR3 DNA is TGTGCCAGTAGTATGGGGGGGGCAGGGTCAGAGACAGATACGCAGTATTTT.

This clone was picked up a small number of times. The CDR3 is CASSVDGVRNSPLHF. CDR3 sequence (DNA): TGTGCCAGCAGCGTAGACGGGGTTCGGAATTCACCCCTCCACTTT. The chain recombines TRBV9 with TRBJ1-6; D gene unclear. CDR3 size: 15 residues. V lost 0 bases to trimming and J lost 7 bases, with 11 bases between them. Germline V lookup: CDR1 SGDLS, CDR2 YYNGEE.

The gene calls are TRBV9 and TRBJ1-2; D is undetermined. The V gene's germline CDR1 is SGDLS and CDR2 YYNGEE. The CDR3 sequence is 15 residues long. Trimming removed 10 bases at V and 8 bases at J, with 27 bases between. The CDR3 region is CAGNQTGRPKTGYTF. The CDR3 DNA sequence: TGTGCCGGAAATCAAACCGGGAGGCCAAAAACGGGCTACACCTTC. The full variable domain, rest sourced from reference TRBV9 and TRBJ1-2, is DSGVTQTPKHLITATGQRVTLRCSPRSGDLSVYWYQQSLDQGLQFLIQYYNGEERAKGNILERFSAQQFPDLHSELNLSSLELGDSALYFCAGNQTGRPKTGYTFGSGTRLTVV.

The chain has TRBV7-6 and TRBJ1-1; D possibly corresponds to TRBD1 (5 bases). Trimming pared 1 base from V and 1 base from J, leaving 7 bases between. This CDR3 is 14 amino acids long. Germline CDR1 reads SGHVS; CDR2 reads FNYEAQ. CDR3 region: CASSLGRENTEAFF. CDR3 nucleotides: TGTGCCAGCAGCTTAGGCAGGGAGAACACTGAAGCTTTCTTT. Based on the CDR3 plus reference TRBV7-6 and TRBJ1-1, the full variable domain is GAGVSQSPRYKVTKRGQDVALRCDPISGHVSLYWYRQALGQGPEFLTYFNYEAQQDKSGLPNDRFSAERPEGSISTLTIQRTEQRDSAMYRCASSLGRENTEAFFGQGTRLTVV.

This clone was counted a few times. The gene calls are TRBV19 and TRBJ1-1; weak D call: TRBD1 (5 bases). Germline values: CDR1 LNHDA, CDR2 SQIVND (reference sequence). V dropped 3 bases and J dropped 3 bases, with 14 bases sitting between them. The CDR3 extends over 15 amino acids. Here the CDR3 reads CASSILGELDTEAFF. DNA of the CDR3: TGTGCCAGTAGTATTTTGGGGGAGTTGGACACTGAAGCTTTCTTT. The full variable domain, in which reference TRBV19 and TRBJ1-1 provide the parts outside the CDR3, is DGGITQSPKYLFRKEGQNVTLSCEQNLNHDAMYWYRQDPGQGLRLIYYSQIVNDFQKGDIAEGYSVSREKKESFPLTVTSAQKNPTAFYLCASSILGELDTEAFFGQGTRLTVV.

This clone appeared once. The chain is built from TRBV5-6 and TRBJ2-7, with D possibly TRBD1 on 6 matching bases. The CDR3 extends over 11 amino acids. Germline CDR1 and CDR2: SGHDT and YYEEEE. Trimming pared 3 bases from V and 7 bases from J, leaving 8 bases between. The CDR3 DNA sequence: TGTGCCAGCAGCTCGACAGGAGAGCAGTACTTC. Amino acids: CASSSTGEQYF.

The chain uses TRBV4-3 and TRBJ2-4; the D gene is possibly TRBD1 (5 bases). The CDR3 is 11 amino acids. The germline V and J ends were trimmed by 3 bases and 9 bases, with 6 bases remaining between them. The germline CDR1 and CDR2 sequences are LGHNA and YSLEER. The CDR3 DNA reads as TGCGCCAGCAGCCAGGGGCTCATTCAGTACTTC. Its protein is CASSQGLIQYF.

V usage is TRBV19 and J usage is TRBJ1-4; tentative D call: TRBD1 (5 bases). Germline CDR1 and CDR2: LNHDA and SQIVND (reference sequence). The V end lost 5 bases, the J end lost 11 bases, and 12 bases lay between the germline ends. The CDR3 length is 12 residues. CDR3 in amino acids: CASSVGAEKLFF. CDR3 bases: TGTGCCAGTAGTGTCGGGGCGGAGAAACTGTTTTTT. The entire variable domain, with the rest obtained from reference TRBV19 and TRBJ1-4, is as follows: DGGITQSPKYLFRKEGQNVTLSCEQNLNHDAMYWYRQDPGQGLRLIYYSQIVNDFQKGDIAEGYSVSREKKESFPLTVTSAQKNPTAFYLCASSVGAEKLFFGSGTQLSVL.

CDR3 in DNA: TGTGCCAGCAGCGACCGGACAGACGCGAACACCGGGGAGCTGTTTTTT. It translates to CASSDRTDANTGELFF. The chain couples TRBV9 to TRBJ2-2, with D maybe TRBD1 (6 bases). Germline CDR1 and CDR2: SGDLS and YYNGEE. There are 16 residues in the CDR3. The ends were cut back, 3 bases at V and 0 bases at J, with 12 bases in the middle.

The V and J genes are TRBV7-6 and TRBJ1-6; 7 bases are a match to TRBD1. CDR3 length equals 14 residues. The V gene end was trimmed by 5 bases and the J gene end by 7 bases; junction bases not matched to a gene: 5. The germline CDR1 and CDR2 sequences are SGHVS and FNYEAQ. The CDR3 reads CASSGGQPNSPLHF. The CDR3 bases are TGTGCCAGCAGCGGGGGACAGCCGAATTCACCCCTCCACTTT.

The chain carries TRBV10-2 and TRBJ1-1; 10 bases map to TRBD1. J gave up 8 bases and V 2 bases, and 14 bases lay outside the gene matches. CDR3 size: 17 residues. Germline assignment: CDR1 WSHSY and CDR2 SAAADI. CDR3: CASSETTGGGHKDEAFF. CDR3 DNA: TGCGCCAGCAGTGAGACGACAGGGGGCGGCCACAAAGACGAAGCTTTCTTT.

A few counts support this clone. The same CDR3 also results from other DNA sequences found in this sample. The V call is TRBV27, the J call TRBJ2-1; a weak D match, TRBD1 (5 bases). V shed 5 bases and J shed 9 bases, with 11 bases lying between them. This CDR3 region has 12 residues. Per germline, CDR1 MNHEY and CDR2 SMNVEV (reference sequence). As DNA, the CDR3 is TGTGCCAGCAGTCCGCAGGGCGGTGAGCAGTTCTTC. Translated: CASSPQGGEQFF.

This chain joins TRBV6-1 and TRBJ2-7, with D tentatively TRBD2 (6 bases). CDR3 length: 15 amino acids. CDR1 and CDR2 from the germline V gene are MNHNS and SASEGT. The V gene lost 6 bases and the J gene lost 3 bases, with 18 bases spanning the gap. The CDR3 sequence is CASRPRDSINYEQYF. Here the CDR3 DNA reads TGTGCCAGCAGACCCCGGGACTCAATAAACTACGAGCAGTACTTC.

V gene TRBV6-6 combines with J gene TRBJ1-2; D remains ambiguous. The ends were cut back, 2 bases at V and 5 bases at J, with 9 bases in the middle. The CDR3 runs to 13 residues. The germline V gene encodes CDR1 MNHNY and CDR2 SVGAGI (reference sequence). CDR3 nucleotide sequence: TGTGCCAGCAGTTACGTCCCTATTTATGGCTACACCTTC. Translating gives CASSYVPIYGYTF.

The V and J genes are TRBV13 and TRBJ1-2, with D perhaps matching TRBD1 (5 bases). CDR3 size: 13 residues. Trimming took off 4 bases at V and 5 bases at J, with 11 bases between the two ends. Germline assignment: CDR1 PRHDT and CDR2 FYEKMQ (reference sequence). CDR3 DNA sequence: TGTGCCAGCAGCTCCGTAGGGGTTTATGGCTACACCTTC. This gives the protein CASSSVGVYGYTF.